This paragraph reports one TCR beta chain. This clonotype was seen only a few times. Its binding antigen is unknown. No per-base quality is available; no much larger clone lies one base away. Reading from cysteine to phenylalanine, the CDR3 counts 12 amino acids. The read is trimmed to its CDR3 DNA, 36 bases read in frame from base 1. V is cut by 2 bases and J by 7 bases, and the space between the germline ends is 9 bases. The germline V gene supplies CDR1 SGHRS and CDR2 YFSETQ. The source of the sample is a study of response to subunit inactivated influenza vaccine listed by TCRdb under 2018. About the full investigation: Deep quantitative T cell receptor repertoire profiling was used in the study to track responses to a trivalent subunit inactivated influenza vaccine.

Libraries were prepared through RT-PCR. The run used an Illumina HiSeq 2500. TCRdb reprocessed the public reads (quality trimming at Q25 with fastp, clone calling with MiXCR) and kept in-frame beta chains. Merged by CDR3 protein, the rows form single entries marked with the most common genes and DNA. Counted in this sample were 300,000 to 350,000 distinct CDR3 sequences; around 20% of them appeared once. The ten most abundant clones make up 10% of the sample. Beyond this particular receptor, the publication reports: The authors suggested that each seasonal influenza vaccination may recruit only a limited number of new T cells.

This clonotype was sampled from a man in his fifties or sixties who received an inactivated influenza vaccine. Donor details come from another sample of the same person, matched by shared clones. The input for sequencing was PBMCs from blood, taken 21 months after vaccination. The chain was built from TRBV5-1 and TRBJ1-2; a weak D assignment points to TRBD1 (5 bases agree). The bases are TGCGCCAGCAGCTTACAGGACTTTGGCTACACCTTC. This encodes CASSLQDFGYTF.